Below, one T cell receptor (beta chain) is given with its context. Its antigen is not identified. The sample is drawn from a study of T cell responses to AZD1222 COVID-19 vaccine. Broader study findings: Reports indicate that nearly half of spike-specific TCRs are directed at unmutated variant regions.

Measured with immunoSEQ multiplex PCR; TCRdb has only the in-frame clones, and not every one. The table lists approximately 180,000 clones, just over 90% of them singletons. The source of this sequence is an adult in good health. This material consisted of peripheral blood, taken on day 0 of AZD1222 vaccination.

The CDR3 DNA reads TGTGCCAGCAGCAGGGGGACAGGGGCCGAGCAGTACTTC. It is translated as CASSRGTGAEQYF. The chain carries TRBV7-3 and TRBJ2-7, with 10 bases identical to TRBD1. The CDR3 runs to 13 residues. The V segment lost 5 bases and the J segment 6 bases; nucleotides outside the gene matches: 4. In germline, CDR1 is SGHTA, CDR2 FQGTGA.